This record looks at one T cell receptor beta chain sequence and its context. What it recognizes is unknown. This CDR3 comprises 15 residues. Germline values: CDR1 SNHLY, CDR2 FYNNEI. Losses at the gene ends were 6 bases for V and 4 bases for J; bases not matched to a gene: 11. The data were obtained in a study of T cell responses to AZD1222 COVID-19 vaccine. The protocol was immunoSEQ multiplex PCR, while the TCRdb copy is restricted to in-frame clones and leaves out a portion. In the table there are 90,000 to 150,000 clones, about 88% of which are singletons. Findings of the study overall: Spike-wide vaccine-associated CD4 TCRs dominated at 160-218 and 743-854.

The sequence came from an adult who received the AZD1222 COVID-19 vaccine. The genes are TRBV2 and TRBJ1-2; 7 bases are a match to TRBD1. Sequences were derived from peripheral blood, sampled 28 days after the second AZD1222 dose. As DNA, the CDR3 is TGTGCCAGCAGGGTTTCCGGACAGGCCTCCTATGGCTACACCTTC. This translates into CASRVSGQASYGYTF.